In its sample, the clone carrying this T cell receptor (beta chain) was seen a few times. Its antigen remains unidentified. A second PCR, run for roughly 7 to 12 cycles, used a sample-barcoded 5' primer plus a J-beta primer mix. Every sample gave at least 2.5 million paired-end reads containing CDR3. MiXCR was run by TCRdb on the 5' RACE reads, yielding one entry per CDR3 protein. The sample consists of approximately 810,000 distinct CDR3 sequences, 35% to 40% of them appearing once. Germline-derived CDR1 and CDR2 are SGHTA and FQGNSA. Trimming removed 1 base from V and 0 bases from J, with 10 bases in between. The CDR3 is 15 residues long. This sample is part of a study of blood T cells in healthy people across ages. Study findings and constraints: Diversity figures based on one million T cells were deemed too low. Donor CMV infection status was unknown, possibly confounding age-related changes in expanded clonotypes.

The J gene is TRBJ2-7, the V gene TRBV7-2; D is uncertain. Sequencing input: blood. The sequence was collected from a man aged 18 to 29 in good health. The CDR3 DNA is TGTGCCAGCAGCTTAGGGGCACTAACCTCCTACGAGCAGTACTTC. This sequence encodes CASSLGALTSYEQYF. Full variable domain (rest looked up from reference TRBV7-2 and TRBJ2-7): GAGVSQSPSNKVTEKGKDVELRCDPISGHTALYWYRQSLGQGLEFLIYFQGNSAPDKSGLPSDRFSAERTGGSVSTLTIQRTQQEDSAVYLCASSLGALTSYEQYFGPGTRLTVT.